Here is one T cell receptor beta chain with its context. This sample is part of a study of T-cell memory formation after mild COVID-19. Across the study: The TCR clusters were mostly specific to one donor.

Constant-segment primers served in 5'RACE that generated TCR alpha and TCR beta cDNA libraries bearing sample barcodes and UMIs. A single record per CDR3 protein comes from TCRdb applying MiXCR to the 5' RACE reads. The table has hundreds of thousands of distinct CDR3 sequences, more than 15% seen once. The TCR sequence derives from a man between 18 and 35 years old who had mild COVID-19 (a few samples of this study predate the infection). Cell type and time point are not known. Sequenced sample: PBMCs or a T cell subset sorted from them (not recorded which).

This CDR3 reads CASSPLGQGKGAFF. CDR3 DNA: TGTGCCAGCAGCCCTCTCGGACAGGGGAAGGGAGCTTTCTTT. The chain combines TRBV4-2 with TRBJ1-1; 9 bases are shared with TRBD1. The CDR3 extends over 14 amino acids. The V and J ends lost 4 bases and 10 bases, in that order; junction bases with no gene match: 10. Germline CDR1 reads LGHNA; CDR2 reads YNFKEQ.